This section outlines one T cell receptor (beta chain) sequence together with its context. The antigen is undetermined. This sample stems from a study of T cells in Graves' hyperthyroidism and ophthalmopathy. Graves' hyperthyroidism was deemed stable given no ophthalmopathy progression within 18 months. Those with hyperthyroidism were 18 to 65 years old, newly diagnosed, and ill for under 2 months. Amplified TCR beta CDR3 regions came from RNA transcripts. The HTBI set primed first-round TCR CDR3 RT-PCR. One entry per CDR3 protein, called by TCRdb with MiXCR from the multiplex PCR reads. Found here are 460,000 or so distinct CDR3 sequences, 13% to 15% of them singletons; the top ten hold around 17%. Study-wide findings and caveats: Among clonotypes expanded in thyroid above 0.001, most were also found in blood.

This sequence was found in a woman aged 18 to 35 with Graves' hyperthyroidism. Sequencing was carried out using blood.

This CDR3 is CASSPRTSGSSLFF. The DNA for the CDR3 is TGTGCCAGCAGCCCGCGGACTAGCGGGAGTAGTCTGTTTTTT. V gene TRBV13 combines with J gene TRBJ2-2, with 13 bases identical to TRBD2. V was pared by 5 bases and J by 14 bases, with 8 bases of the junction left unmatched. Germline values: CDR1 PRHDT, CDR2 FYEKMQ (reference sequence). This CDR3 has 14 residues.